This T cell receptor beta chain was identified in a study of T cell responses to AZD1222 COVID-19 vaccine (dated by TCRdb to the early 2020s). A note on the overall study: TCR sequencing covered approximately 230 trial participants: 207 given two doses of AZD1222 and 26 given two doses of MenACWY control vaccine. Enrollment into the trials was organized by age into subgroups of 18-55, 56-69 and 70-plus years, and those subgroups contained roughly 150, 30 and 60 TCR-sequenced participants, respectively. General conclusions and limits of the study: Most participants were white British and females outnumbered males, and the authors suggested that clonal diversity may have been underestimated. CD4 TCRs associated with the vaccine covered the entire spike protein, and the dominant responses were in regions 160-218 and 743-854. Reportedly, almost half of the unique spike-specific TCRs recognized epitopes lying outside the regions that are mutated in the B.1.351 and B.1.1.7 variants. Because no samples from the day 14 peak response were available, repertoires could be characterized only after the peak T cell response. Conclusions about previously exposed vaccinees are limited, since just five or six AZD1222 recipients were seropositive for SARS-CoV-2 at baseline. After two AZD1222 doses, both the breadth and the depth of spike-specific TCRs were significantly higher than at day 0 and than in MenACWY recipients. The 56-69-year group was small, and its depth increase did not reach significance, likely because of low power.

As for this clone: There is no known antigen for this receptor. No quality values exist for individual bases; no much larger clone is one base distant.

The time point label on this specimen signifies: about 28 days (+/-7) after the second vaccine dose. AZD1222 recipients with second doses at about 4 weeks or about 12 weeks were pooled, because spike-specific TCR depth and breadth did not differ between schedules. The vaccinee samples were drawn from two UK trials, COV001 and COV002, one of which was a single-blind randomized controlled phase 2/3 trial testing AZD1222 (ChAdOx1 nCoV-19) in healthy adults. For TCRbeta chain sequencing, PBMC samples from trial participants were taken at day 0 and at day 28 after the second dose. The CDR3 regions of human TCRbeta chains were analyzed by immunosequencing. The published analysis was carried out like this. TCRs in the repertoires were compared against a reference library of SARS-CoV-2-specific TCRs that had been generated with the MIRA antigen-specificity platform. Breadth was defined as the fraction of unique TCRs that were SARS-CoV-2-associated. Depth was defined as the fraction of total T cells that were SARS-CoV-2-associated. Each spike-specific TCR was assigned to its reactive spike region and to a CD4 or CD8 class using the MIRA data. Log10-transformed breadth and depth values were compared by one-way ANOVA with Sidak's multiple comparisons tests. Here the immuneACCESS table is served through TCRdb, limited to in-frame sequences with V and J called. Missing clones are a known gap in these copies; in checked studies unresolved V genes cover under half, and the rest lacks a known reason. V and J calls and clone size are copied from that table; D and trimming were computed from the DNA. Across this sample there are 40,000 to 60,000 clones, with about 86% seen only once. The ten top clones hold 6.5% to 8.5% of the sample.

CDR1 MNHNS and CDR2 SASEGT are derived from the germline V gene. The CDR3, cysteine through phenylalanine, is 17 amino acids long. Of all the DNA, just the CDR3 is kept, 51 bases in frame from base 1. The junction shows trimming of 2 bases on V and 2 bases on J, plus 15 bases between the germline ends. The chain is assembled from TRBV6-1 and TRBJ2-2; the D gene assignment is ambiguous. The sequence was collected from an adult who received the AZD1222 COVID-19 vaccine. The sample was peripheral blood, taken 28 days after the second AZD1222 dose. The CDR3 region: CASSEYPAAKNTGELFF. The DNA sequence is TGTGCCAGCAGTGAATATCCCGCCGCCAAAAACACCGGGGAGCTGTTTTTT.